This TCR beta chain was identified in a study of CD8 T cells in ankylosing spondylitis. The CDR3 has 14 amino acids. Per germline, CDR1 SGHRS and CDR2 YFSETQ. Trimming cost V 7 bases and J 7 bases, with 18 bases left between them. This clonotype was seen only a few times. Antigen unknown. TCRdb re-called the 5' RACE reads through MiXCR, storing one row per CDR3 protein. The data contain approximately 300,000 distinct CDR3 sequences, less than 25% of them singletons. Overall study results and limits: Existing reports had already noted some motif variants in reactive arthritis synovial fluid and blood.

This chain links TRBV5-1 with TRBJ2-1; the D call may be TRBD1 or TRBD2 (5 bases each). The sequence came from a female donor with ankylosing spondylitis or in good health (not recorded which). The sequenced sample consisted of blood, either unsorted or a sorted T cell fraction (not recorded which). The CDR3 bases are TGCGCCAGCCGAATTCCGGGACGCCAAAATGAGCAGTTCTTC. This sequence encodes CASRIPGRQNEQFF.